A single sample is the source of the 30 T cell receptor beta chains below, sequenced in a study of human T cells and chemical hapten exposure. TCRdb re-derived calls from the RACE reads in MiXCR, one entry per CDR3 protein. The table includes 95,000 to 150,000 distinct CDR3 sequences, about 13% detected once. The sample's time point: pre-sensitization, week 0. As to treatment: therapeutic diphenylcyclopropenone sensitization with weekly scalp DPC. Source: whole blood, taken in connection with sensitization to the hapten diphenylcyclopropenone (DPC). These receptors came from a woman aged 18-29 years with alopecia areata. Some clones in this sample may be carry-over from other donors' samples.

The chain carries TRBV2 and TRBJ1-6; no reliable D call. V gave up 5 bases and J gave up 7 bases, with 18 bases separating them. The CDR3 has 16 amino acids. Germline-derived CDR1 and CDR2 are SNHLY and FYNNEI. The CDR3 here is CASSPRSPFPNSPLHF. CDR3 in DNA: TGTGCCAGCAGTCCACGGTCTCCTTTCCCAAATTCACCCCTCCACTTT.

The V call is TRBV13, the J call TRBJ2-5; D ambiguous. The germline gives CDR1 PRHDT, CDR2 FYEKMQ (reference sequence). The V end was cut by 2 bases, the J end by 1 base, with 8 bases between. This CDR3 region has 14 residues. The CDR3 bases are TGTGCCAGCAGCTTAAGGCTCCCCCAAGAGACCCAGTACTTC. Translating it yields CASSLRLPQETQYF.

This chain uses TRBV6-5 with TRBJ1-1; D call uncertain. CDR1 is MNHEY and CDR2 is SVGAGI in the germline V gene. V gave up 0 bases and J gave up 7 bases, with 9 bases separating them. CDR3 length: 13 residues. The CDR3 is CASSYSAAVEAFF. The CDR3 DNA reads TGTGCCAGCAGTTACTCGGCGGCGGTTGAAGCTTTCTTT.

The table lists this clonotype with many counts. CDR3 amino acids: CASSLELGLRAFF. In DNA form, the CDR3 reads TGTGCCAGCAGCTTAGAGTTGGGGCTCCGGGCTTTCTTT. J is TRBJ1-1 and V is TRBV7-8, with D possibly being TRBD1 (5 bases). There are 13 residues in the CDR3. CDR1 and CDR2 from the germline V gene are SGHVS and FQNEAQ. Trimming left V 1 base short and J 11 bases short, with 14 bases between.

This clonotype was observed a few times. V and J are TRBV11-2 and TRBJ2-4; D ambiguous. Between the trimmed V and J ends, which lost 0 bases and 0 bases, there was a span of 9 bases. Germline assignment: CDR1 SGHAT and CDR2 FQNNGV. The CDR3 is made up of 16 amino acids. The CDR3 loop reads CASSLDSRLAKNIQYF. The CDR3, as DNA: TGTGCCAGCAGCTTAGATTCCCGCCTAGCCAAAAACATTCAGTACTTC.

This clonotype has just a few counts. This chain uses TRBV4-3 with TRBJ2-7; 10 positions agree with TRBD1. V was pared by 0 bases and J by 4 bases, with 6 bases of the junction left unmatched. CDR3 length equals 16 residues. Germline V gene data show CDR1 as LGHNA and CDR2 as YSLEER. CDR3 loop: CASSQDQGQGKYEQYF. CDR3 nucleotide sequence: TGCGCCAGCAGCCAAGACCAGGGACAGGGGAAATACGAGCAGTACTTC.

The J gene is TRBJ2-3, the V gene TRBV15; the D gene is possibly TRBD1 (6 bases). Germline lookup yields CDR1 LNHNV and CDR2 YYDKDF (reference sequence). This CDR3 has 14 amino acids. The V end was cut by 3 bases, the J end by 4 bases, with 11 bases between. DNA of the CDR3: TGTGCCACCAGCAGTGTAGGGGGAGCAGATACGCAGTATTTT. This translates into CATSSVGGADTQYF.

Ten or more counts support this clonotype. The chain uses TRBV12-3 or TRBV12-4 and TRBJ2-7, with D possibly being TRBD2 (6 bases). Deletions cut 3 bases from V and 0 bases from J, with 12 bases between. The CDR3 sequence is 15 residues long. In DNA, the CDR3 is TGTGCCAGCAGTTTGGGGGGAAGGATCTCCTACGAGCAGTACTTC. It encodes CASSLGGRISYEQYF.

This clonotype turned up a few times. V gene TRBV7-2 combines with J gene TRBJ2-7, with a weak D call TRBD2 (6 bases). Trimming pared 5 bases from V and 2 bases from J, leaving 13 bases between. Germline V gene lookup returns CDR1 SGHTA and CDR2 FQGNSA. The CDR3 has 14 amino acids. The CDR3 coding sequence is TGTGCCAGCAGCCCGACGGGAGAGACCTACGAGCAGTACTTC. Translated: CASSPTGETYEQYF.

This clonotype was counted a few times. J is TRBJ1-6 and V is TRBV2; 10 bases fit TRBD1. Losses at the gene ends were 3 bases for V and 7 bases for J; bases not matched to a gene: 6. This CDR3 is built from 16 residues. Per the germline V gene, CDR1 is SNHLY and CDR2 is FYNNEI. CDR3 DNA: TGTGCCAGCAGTGACGACAGGGGGCGGCGGAATTCACCCCTCCACTTT. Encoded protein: CASSDDRGRRNSPLHF.

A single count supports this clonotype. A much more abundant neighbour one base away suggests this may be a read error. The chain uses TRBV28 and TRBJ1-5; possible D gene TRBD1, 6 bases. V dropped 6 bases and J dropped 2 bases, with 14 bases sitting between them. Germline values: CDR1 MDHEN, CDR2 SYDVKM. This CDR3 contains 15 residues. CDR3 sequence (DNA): TGTGCCAGCAGATTAGGGGGACCGGGCAATCAGCCCCAGCATTTT. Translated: CASRLGGPGNQPQHF.

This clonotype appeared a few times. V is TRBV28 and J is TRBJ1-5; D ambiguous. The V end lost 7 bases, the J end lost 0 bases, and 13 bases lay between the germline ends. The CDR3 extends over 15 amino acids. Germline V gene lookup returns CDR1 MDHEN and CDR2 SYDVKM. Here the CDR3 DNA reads TGTGCCAGCACCCCCTTGAGGATTAGCAATCAGCCCCAGCATTTT. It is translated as CASTPLRISNQPQHF.

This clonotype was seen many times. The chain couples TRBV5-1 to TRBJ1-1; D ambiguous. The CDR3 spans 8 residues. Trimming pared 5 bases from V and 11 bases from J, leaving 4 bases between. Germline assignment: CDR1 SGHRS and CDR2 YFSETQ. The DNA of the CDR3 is TGCGCCAGCAGTCTGGCTTTCTTT. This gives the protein CASSLAFF. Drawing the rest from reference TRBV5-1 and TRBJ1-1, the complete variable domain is KAGVTQTPRYLIKTRGQQVTLSCSPISGHRSVSWYQQTPGQGLQFLFEYFSETQRNKGNFPGRFSGRQFSNSRSEMNVSTLELGDSALYLCASSLAFFGQGTRLTVV.

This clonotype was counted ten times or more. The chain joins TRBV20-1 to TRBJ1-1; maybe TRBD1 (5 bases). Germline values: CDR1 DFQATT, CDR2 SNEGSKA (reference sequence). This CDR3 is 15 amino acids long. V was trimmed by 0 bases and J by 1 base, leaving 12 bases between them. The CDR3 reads CSARDPPQGNTEAFF. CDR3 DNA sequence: TGCAGTGCTAGAGATCCCCCGCAGGGGAACACTGAAGCTTTCTTT.

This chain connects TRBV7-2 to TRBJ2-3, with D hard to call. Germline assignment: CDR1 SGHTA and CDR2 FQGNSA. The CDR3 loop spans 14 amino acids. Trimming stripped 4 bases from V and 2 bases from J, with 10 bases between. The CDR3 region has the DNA TGTGCCAGCAGCTCAAAGGCCGTCACAGATACGCAGTATTTT. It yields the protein CASSSKAVTDTQYF. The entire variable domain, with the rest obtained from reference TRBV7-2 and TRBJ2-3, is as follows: GAGVSQSPSNKVTEKGKDVELRCDPISGHTALYWYRQSLGQGLEFLIYFQGNSAPDKSGLPSDRFSAERTGGSVSTLTIQRTQQEDSAVYLCASSSKAVTDTQYFGPGTRLTVL.

The chain's CDR3 is CASTRQGGRTEAFF. CDR3 DNA sequence: TGTGCCAGCACCCGACAGGGGGGGAGGACTGAAGCTTTCTTT. The chain joins TRBV2 to TRBJ1-1; TRBD1 agrees at 9 bases. V lost 7 bases, J lost 5 bases, and 8 bases stayed unmatched. The germline CDR1 and CDR2 sequences are SNHLY and FYNNEI. This CDR3 is 14 amino acids long.

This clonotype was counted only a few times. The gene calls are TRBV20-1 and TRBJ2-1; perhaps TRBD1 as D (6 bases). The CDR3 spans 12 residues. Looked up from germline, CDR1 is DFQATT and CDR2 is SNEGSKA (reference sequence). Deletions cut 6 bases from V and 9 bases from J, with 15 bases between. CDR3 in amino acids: CSARQVQGEQFF. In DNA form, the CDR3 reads TGCAGTGCAAGACAGGTACAGGGTGAGCAGTTCTTC.

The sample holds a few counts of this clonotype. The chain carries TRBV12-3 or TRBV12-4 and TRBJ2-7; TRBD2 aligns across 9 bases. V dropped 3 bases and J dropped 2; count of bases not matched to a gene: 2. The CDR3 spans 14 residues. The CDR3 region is CASSFSSGTYEQYF. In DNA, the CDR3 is TGTGCCAGCAGTTTTTCTAGCGGGACCTACGAGCAGTACTTC.

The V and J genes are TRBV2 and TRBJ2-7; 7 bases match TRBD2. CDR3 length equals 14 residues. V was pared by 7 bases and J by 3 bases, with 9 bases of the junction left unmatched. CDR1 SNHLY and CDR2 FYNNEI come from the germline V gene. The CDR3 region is CASIPGLRVYEQYF. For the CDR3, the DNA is TGTGCCAGCATTCCGGGACTAAGAGTCTACGAGCAGTACTTC.

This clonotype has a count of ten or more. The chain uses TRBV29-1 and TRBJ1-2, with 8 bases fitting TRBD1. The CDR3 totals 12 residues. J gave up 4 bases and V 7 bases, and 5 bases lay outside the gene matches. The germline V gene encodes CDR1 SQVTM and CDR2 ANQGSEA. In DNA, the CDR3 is TGCAGCGCAGGACAGGGAAGCTATGGCTACACCTTC. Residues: CSAGQGSYGYTF.

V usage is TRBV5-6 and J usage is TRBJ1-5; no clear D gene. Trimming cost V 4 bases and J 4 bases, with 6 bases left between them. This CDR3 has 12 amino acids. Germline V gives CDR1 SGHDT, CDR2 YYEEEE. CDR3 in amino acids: CASSVQNQPQHF. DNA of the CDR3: TGTGCCAGCAGCGTACAGAATCAGCCCCAGCATTTT.

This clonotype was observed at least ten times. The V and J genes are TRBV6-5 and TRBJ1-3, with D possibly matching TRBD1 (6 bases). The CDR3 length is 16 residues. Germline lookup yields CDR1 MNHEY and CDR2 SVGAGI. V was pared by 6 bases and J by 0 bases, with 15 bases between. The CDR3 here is CASRSLGALSGNTIYF. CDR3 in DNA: TGTGCCAGCAGATCCCTGGGGGCCCTCTCTGGAAACACCATATATTTT.

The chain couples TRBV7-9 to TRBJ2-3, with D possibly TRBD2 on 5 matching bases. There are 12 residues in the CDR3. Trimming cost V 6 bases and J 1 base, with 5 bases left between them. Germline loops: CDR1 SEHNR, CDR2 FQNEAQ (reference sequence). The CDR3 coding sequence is TGTGCCAGCAGGCGGGGCACAGATACGCAGTATTTT. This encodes CASRRGTDTQYF.

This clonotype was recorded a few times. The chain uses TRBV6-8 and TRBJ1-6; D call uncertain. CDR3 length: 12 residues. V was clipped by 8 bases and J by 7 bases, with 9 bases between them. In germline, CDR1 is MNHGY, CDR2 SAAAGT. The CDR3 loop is CASFAINSPLHF. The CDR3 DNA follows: TGTGCCAGCTTCGCGATCAATTCACCCCTCCACTTT.

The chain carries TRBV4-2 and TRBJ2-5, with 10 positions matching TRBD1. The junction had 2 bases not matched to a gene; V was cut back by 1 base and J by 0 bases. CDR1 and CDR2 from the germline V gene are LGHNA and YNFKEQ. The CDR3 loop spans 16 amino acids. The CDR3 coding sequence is TGTGCCAGCAGCCAAGCCGGGACAGGGGACCAAGAGACCCAGTACTTC. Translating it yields CASSQAGTGDQETQYF.

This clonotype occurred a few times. The CDR3 spells CASSEYQGLNTEAFF. The CDR3 DNA sequence: TGTGCCAGCAGTGAATACCAGGGGCTGAACACTGAAGCTTTCTTT. The chain has TRBV25-1 and TRBJ1-1; tentatively, D is TRBD1 (6 bases). Germline assignment: CDR1 MGHDK and CDR2 SYGVNS. This CDR3 contains 15 residues. The V gene lost 0 bases and the J gene lost 0 bases, with 8 bases spanning the gap.

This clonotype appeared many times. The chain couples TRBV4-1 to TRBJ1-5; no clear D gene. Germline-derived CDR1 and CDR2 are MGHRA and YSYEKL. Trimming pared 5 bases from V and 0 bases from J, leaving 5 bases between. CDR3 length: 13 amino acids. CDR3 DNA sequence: TGCGCCAGCAGCAGGGATAGCAATCAGCCCCAGCATTTT. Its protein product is CASSRDSNQPQHF.

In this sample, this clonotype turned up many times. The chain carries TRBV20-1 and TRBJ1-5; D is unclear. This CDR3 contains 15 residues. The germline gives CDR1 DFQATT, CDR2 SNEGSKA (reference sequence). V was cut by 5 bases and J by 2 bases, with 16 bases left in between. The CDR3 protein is CSAPPPGSRNQPQHF. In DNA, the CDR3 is TGCAGTGCTCCCCCTCCGGGGTCGCGCAATCAGCCCCAGCATTTT.

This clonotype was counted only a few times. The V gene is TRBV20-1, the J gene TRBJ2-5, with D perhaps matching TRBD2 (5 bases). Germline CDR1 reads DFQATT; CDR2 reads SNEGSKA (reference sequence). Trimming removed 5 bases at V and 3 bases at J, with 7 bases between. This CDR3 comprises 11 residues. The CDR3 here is CSAWREETQYF. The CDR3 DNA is TGCAGTGCTTGGCGGGAAGAGACCCAGTACTTC.

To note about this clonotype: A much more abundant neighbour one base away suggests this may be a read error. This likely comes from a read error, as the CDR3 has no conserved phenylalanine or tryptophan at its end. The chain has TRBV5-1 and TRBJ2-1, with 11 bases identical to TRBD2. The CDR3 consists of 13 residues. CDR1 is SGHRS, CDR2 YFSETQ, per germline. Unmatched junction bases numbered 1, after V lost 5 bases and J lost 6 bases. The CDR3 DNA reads TGCGCCAGCAGAGGGACTAGCGGCAATGAGCAGTTCTTA. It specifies CASRGTSGNEQFL.